One T cell receptor (beta chain) is described in this entry. Germline loops: CDR1 LNHDA, CDR2 SQIVND (reference sequence). CDR3 length: 15 amino acids. V dropped 9 bases and J dropped 5 bases, with 19 bases sitting between them. The table came from immunoSEQ multiplex PCR; TCRdb's copy has only in-frame clones and leaves some out. This table holds around 9,100 clones, about 75% found once. These data originate in a study of sequential checkpoint blockade in melanoma. Study overall: First-line arms were nivolumab then ipilimumab, or the reverse, randomized 1:1.

The treatment here: randomized to nivolumab then ipilimumab (arm A) or the reverse (arm B). None of the patients previously received DNA-damaging chemotherapy. Sorted cells were live CD3+CD8+, lacking CD19 and CD56, from PBMCs. The source of this sequence is a human donor with melanoma. Sequencing used CD8+ T cells sorted from blood (inferred from file names), obtained from a patient given nivolumab and ipilimumab in sequence. The chain links TRBV19 to TRBJ2-2, with a weak D call TRBD1 (6 bases). The CDR3 reads CASKDRTFETGELFF. The CDR3 nucleotides read TGTGCCAGCAAAGACAGGACTTTTGAGACCGGGGAGCTGTTTTTT.